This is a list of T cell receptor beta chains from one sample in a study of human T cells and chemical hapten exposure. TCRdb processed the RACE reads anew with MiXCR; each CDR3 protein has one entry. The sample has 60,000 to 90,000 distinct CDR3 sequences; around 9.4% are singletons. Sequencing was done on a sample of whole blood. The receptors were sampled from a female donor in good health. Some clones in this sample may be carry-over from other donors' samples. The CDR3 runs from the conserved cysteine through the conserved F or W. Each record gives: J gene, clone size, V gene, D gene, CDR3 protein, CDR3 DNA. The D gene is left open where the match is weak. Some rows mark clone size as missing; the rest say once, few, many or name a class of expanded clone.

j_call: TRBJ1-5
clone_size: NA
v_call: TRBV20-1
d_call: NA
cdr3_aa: CSARVWGNQPQHF
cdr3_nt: TGCAGTGCTAGAGTTTGGGGGAATCAGCCCCAGCATTTT

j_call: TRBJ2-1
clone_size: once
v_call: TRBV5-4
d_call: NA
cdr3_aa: CASSLVSGRPWNEQFF
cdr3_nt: TGTGCCAGCAGCTTGGTATCCGGGCGCCCGTGGAATGAGCAGTTCTTC

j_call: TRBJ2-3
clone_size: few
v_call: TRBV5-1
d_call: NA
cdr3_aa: CASSLSRGDTDTQYF
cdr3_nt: TGCGCCAGCAGCTTGTCCAGGGGCGACACAGATACGCAGTATTTT

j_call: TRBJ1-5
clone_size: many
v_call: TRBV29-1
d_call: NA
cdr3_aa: CSVGQEINQPQHF
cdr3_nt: TGCAGCGTTGGACAGGAGATCAATCAGCCCCAGCATTTT

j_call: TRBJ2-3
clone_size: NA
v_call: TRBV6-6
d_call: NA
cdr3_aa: CASSSPSRVGTDTQYF
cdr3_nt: TGTGCCAGCAGTAGCCCCTCTCGAGTGGGTACAGATACGCAGTATTTT

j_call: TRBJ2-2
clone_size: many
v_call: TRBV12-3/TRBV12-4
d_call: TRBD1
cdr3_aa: CASSPGDSNRPWTGELFF
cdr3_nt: TGTGCCAGCAGTCCTGGGGACAGCAACCGTCCGTGGACCGGGGAGCTGTTTTTT

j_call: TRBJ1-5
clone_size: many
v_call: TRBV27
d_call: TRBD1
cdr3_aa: CASSSRGSNQPQHF
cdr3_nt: TGTGCCAGCAGTTCCAGGGGGAGCAATCAGCCCCAGCATTTT

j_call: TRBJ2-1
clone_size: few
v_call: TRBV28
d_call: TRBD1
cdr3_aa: CASSGTGGRDEQFF
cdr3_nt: TGTGCCAGCAGCGGGACAGGGGGCAGGGATGAGCAGTTCTTC

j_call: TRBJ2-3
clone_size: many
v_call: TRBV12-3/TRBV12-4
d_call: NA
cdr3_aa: CASSLRRLESTDTQYF
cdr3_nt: TGTGCCAGCAGCCTACGGAGACTTGAAAGCACAGATACGCAGTATTTT

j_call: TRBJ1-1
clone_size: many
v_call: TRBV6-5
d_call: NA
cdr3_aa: CASRLTGGNTEAFF
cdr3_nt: TGTGCCAGCAGATTGACAGGTGGGAACACTGAAGCTTTCTTT

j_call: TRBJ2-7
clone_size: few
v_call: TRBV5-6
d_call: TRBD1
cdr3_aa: CASSWGQGGYEQYF
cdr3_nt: TGTGCCAGCAGCTGGGGACAGGGAGGATACGAGCAGTACTTC

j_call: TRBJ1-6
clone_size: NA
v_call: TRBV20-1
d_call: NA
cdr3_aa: CSARDSGQFAYNSPLHF
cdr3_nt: TGCAGTGCTAGAGATTCCGGACAGTTCGCCTATAATTCACCCCTCCACTTT

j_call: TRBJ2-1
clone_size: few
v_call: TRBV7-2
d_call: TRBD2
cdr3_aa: CAASSPPSGDNEQFF
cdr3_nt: TGTGCCGCCAGCAGCCCCCCTAGCGGGGATAATGAGCAGTTCTTC

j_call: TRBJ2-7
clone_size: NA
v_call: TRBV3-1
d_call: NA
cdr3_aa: CASSQGAWDYEQYF
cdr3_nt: TGTGCCAGCAGCCAAGGCGCTTGGGACTACGAGCAGTACTTC

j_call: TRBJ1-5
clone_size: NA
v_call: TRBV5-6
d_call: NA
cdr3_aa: CASSHQGDQPQHF
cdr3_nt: TGTGCCAGCAGCCACCAGGGAGATCAGCCCCAGCATTTT

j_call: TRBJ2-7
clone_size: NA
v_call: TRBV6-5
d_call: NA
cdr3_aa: CASSYRTPTYEQYF
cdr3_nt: TGTGCCAGCAGTTACCGGACACCGACCTACGAGCAGTACTTC

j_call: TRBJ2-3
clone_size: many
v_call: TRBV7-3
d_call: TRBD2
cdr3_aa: CASSDKRGAGDTQYF
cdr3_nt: TGTGCCAGCAGCGACAAGCGGGGGGCGGGAGATACGCAGTATTTT

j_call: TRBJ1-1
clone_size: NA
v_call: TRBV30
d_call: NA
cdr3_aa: CAWSVQSRAEAFF
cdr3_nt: TGTGCCTGGAGTGTACAGAGTAGGGCTGAAGCTTTCTTT

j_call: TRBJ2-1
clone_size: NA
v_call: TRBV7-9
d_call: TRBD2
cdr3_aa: CASSLALAGVYNEQFF
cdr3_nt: TGTGCCAGCAGCTTAGCTCTAGCGGGGGTCTACAATGAGCAGTTCTTC

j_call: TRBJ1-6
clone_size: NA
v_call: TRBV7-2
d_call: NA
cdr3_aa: CASRGRRSSYNSPLHF
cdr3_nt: TGTGCCAGCAGGGGTAGACGGAGCTCCTATAATTCACCCCTCCACTTT

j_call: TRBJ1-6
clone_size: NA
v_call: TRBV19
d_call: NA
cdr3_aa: CASRRVYNSPLHF
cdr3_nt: TGTGCCAGTCGACGGGTTTATAATTCACCCCTCCACTTT

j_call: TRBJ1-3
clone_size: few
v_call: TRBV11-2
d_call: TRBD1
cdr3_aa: CASSLGFGQGGNTIYF
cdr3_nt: TGTGCCAGCAGCTTGGGTTTCGGACAGGGTGGAAACACCATATATTTT

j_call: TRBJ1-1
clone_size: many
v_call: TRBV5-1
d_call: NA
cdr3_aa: CASSLGRINTEAFF
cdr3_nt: TGCGCCAGCAGCTTGGGGCGGATTAACACTGAAGCTTTCTTT

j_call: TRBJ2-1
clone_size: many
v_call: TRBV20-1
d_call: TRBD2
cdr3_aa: CSARLHSGSSYNEQFF
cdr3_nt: TGCAGTGCTAGACTACATAGCGGGAGCTCCTACAATGAGCAGTTCTTC

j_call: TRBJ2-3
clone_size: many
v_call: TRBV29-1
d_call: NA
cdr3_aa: CSVVAVGDTQYF
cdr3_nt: TGCAGCGTTGTGGCCGTGGGAGATACGCAGTATTTT

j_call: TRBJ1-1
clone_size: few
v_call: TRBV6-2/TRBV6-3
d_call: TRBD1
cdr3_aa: CASRRMTGMGTEAFF
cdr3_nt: TGTGCCAGCAGAAGGATGACAGGGATGGGAACTGAAGCTTTCTTT

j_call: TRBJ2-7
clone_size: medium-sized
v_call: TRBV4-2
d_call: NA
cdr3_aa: CASSQERDHSYEQYF
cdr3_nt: TGTGCCAGCAGCCAAGAACGCGACCACTCCTACGAGCAGTACTTC

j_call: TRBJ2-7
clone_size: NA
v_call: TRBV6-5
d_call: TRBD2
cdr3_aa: CASSKRDSSYEQYF
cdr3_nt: TGTGCCAGCAGTAAGCGGGACTCCTCCTACGAGCAGTACTTC

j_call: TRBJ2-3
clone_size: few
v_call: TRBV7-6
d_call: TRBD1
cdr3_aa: CASSQWDRGPTDTQYF
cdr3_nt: TGTGCCAGCAGCCAATGGGACAGGGGGCCCACAGATACGCAGTATTTT

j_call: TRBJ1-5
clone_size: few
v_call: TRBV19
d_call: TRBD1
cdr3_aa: CASSIGQGLQPQHF
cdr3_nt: TGTGCCAGTAGTATCGGACAGGGGCTTCAGCCCCAGCATTTT

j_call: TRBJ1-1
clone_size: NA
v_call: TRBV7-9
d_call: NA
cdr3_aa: CASSHTRSEAFF
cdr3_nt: TGTGCCAGCAGCCACACGAGGAGTGAGGCTTTCTTT

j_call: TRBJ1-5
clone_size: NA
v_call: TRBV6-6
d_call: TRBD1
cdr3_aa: CASSSRQGEVNQPQHF
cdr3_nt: TGTGCCAGCAGCTCTCGACAGGGGGAAGTGAATCAGCCCCAGCATTTT

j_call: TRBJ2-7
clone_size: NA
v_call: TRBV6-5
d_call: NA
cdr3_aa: CASSFHEQNYEQYF
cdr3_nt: TGTGCCAGCAGTTTCCACGAGCAGAACTACGAGCAGTACTTC

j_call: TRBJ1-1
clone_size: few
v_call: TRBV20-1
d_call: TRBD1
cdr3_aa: CSANSNRGGVNTEAFF
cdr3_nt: TGCAGTGCAAATTCAAACAGGGGAGGAGTGAACACTGAAGCTTTCTTT

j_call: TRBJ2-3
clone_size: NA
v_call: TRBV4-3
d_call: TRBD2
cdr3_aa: CASSQDPSGGTGTDTQYF
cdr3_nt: TGCGCCAGCAGCCAAGATCCTAGCGGGGGGACGGGCACAGATACGCAGTATTTT

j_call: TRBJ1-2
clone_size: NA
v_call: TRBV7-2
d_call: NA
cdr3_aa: CASSPQAGDGYTF
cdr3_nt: TGTGCCAGCAGCCCCCAAGCTGGCGATGGCTACACCTTC

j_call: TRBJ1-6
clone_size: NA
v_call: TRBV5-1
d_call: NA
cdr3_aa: CASSLVDNSPLHF
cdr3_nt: TGCGCCAGCAGCTTGGTGGACAATTCACCCCTCCACTTT

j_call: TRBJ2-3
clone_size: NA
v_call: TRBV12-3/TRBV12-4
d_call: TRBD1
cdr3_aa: CASSRIDRGGSDTQYF
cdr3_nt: TGTGCCAGCAGCCGTATTGACAGGGGAGGCTCAGATACGCAGTATTTT

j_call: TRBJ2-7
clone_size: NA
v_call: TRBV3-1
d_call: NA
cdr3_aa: CASSPVIGEQYF
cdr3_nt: TGTGCCAGCAGCCCAGTCATAGGCGAGCAGTACTTC

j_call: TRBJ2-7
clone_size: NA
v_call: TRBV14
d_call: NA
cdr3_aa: CASSQDTSPGYEQYF
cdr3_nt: TGTGCCAGCAGCCAAGATACCTCCCCCGGGTACGAGCAGTACTTC

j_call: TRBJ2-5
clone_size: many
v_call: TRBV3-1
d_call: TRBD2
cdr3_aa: CASSPPSSGAGETQYF
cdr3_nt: TGTGCCAGCAGCCCCCCCTCCAGCGGGGCTGGAGAGACCCAGTACTTC

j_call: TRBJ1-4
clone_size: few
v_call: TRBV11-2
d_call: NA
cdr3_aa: CASSSGRILGLPRNEKLFF
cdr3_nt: TGTGCCAGCAGTAGTGGTAGGATTCTGGGCCTGCCGAGAAATGAAAAACTGTTTTTT

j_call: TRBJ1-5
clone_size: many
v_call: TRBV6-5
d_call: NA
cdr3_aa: CASSTAGIGGQPQHF
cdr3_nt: TGTGCCAGCTCGACGGCAGGGATCGGTGGACAGCCCCAGCATTTT

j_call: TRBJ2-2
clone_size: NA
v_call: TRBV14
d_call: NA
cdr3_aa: CASSSYSTGELFF
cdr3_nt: TGTGCCAGCAGCTCTTACAGCACCGGGGAGCTGTTTTTT